These T cell receptor beta chains were read from a single sample in a study of blood T cells in healthy people across ages. A single record per CDR3 protein comes from TCRdb applying MiXCR to the 5' RACE reads. The sample consists of 780,000 or so distinct CDR3 sequences, about 61% of them appearing once. The sample comprised blood. These receptors all stem from a man in his forties in good health. Each CDR3 is given with its conserved first and last residue. D genes are given only for firm matches. The listing skips clone size in some rows; elsewhere it reads once, few, many or a size class.

D gene: .
clone size: few
J gene: TRBJ2-5
V gene: TRBV5-6
CDR3 DNA: TGTGCCAGCAGCTTGGGGGGGTCGGAAGAGACCCAGTACTTC
CDR3 protein: CASSLGGSEETQYF

D gene: .
clone size: .
J gene: TRBJ1-1
V gene: TRBV5-5
CDR3 DNA: TGTGCCAGCAGTCCGACCGCAGGGGTTTTTACTGAAGCTTTCTTT
CDR3 protein: CASSPTAGVFTEAFF

D gene: TRBD2
clone size: .
J gene: TRBJ2-1
V gene: TRBV7-3
CDR3 DNA: TGTGCCAGCAGCTCCCCCCCTAGCGGGTTAGACAATGAGCAGTTCTTC
CDR3 protein: CASSSPPSGLDNEQFF

D gene: .
clone size: .
J gene: TRBJ2-7
V gene: TRBV4-2
CDR3 DNA: TGTGCCAGCAGCCAAGAGCCAGTAGGGCCCTACGAGCAGTACTTC
CDR3 protein: CASSQEPVGPYEQYF

D gene: TRBD2
clone size: .
J gene: TRBJ2-5
V gene: TRBV7-2
CDR3 DNA: TGTGCCAGCAGCTTACTCCCAGGTAGCGGGGCTAATGAGCAGTACTTC
CDR3 protein: CASSLLPGSGANEQYF

D gene: .
clone size: .
J gene: TRBJ2-7
V gene: TRBV7-9
CDR3 DNA: TGTGCCAGCAGCTCCTCCTCTTTGGGGGACGAGCAGTACTTC
CDR3 protein: CASSSSSLGDEQYF

D gene: .
clone size: .
J gene: TRBJ2-5
V gene: TRBV7-9
CDR3 DNA: TGTGCCAGCAGCGCGGCTGGGTACCAAGAGACCCAGTACTTC
CDR3 protein: CASSAAGYQETQYF

D gene: .
clone size: .
J gene: TRBJ2-1
V gene: TRBV28
CDR3 DNA: TGTGCCAGCAGTTTATGGGGGGACTACAATGAGCAGTTCTTC
CDR3 protein: CASSLWGDYNEQFF

D gene: .
clone size: .
J gene: TRBJ1-3
V gene: TRBV6-5
CDR3 DNA: TGTGCCAGCAGTTACGCGAACTCTGGAAACACCATATATTTT
CDR3 protein: CASSYANSGNTIYF

D gene: TRBD1
clone size: .
J gene: TRBJ1-2
V gene: TRBV2
CDR3 DNA: TGTGCCAGCAGTCTGGACAGGGGGCTAGGCTATGGCTACACCTTC
CDR3 protein: CASSLDRGLGYGYTF

D gene: .
clone size: .
J gene: TRBJ1-4
V gene: TRBV2
CDR3 DNA: TGTGCCAGCACCTTACCTGGGACTAATGAAAAACTGTTTTTT
CDR3 protein: CASTLPGTNEKLFF

D gene: .
clone size: few
J gene: TRBJ2-3
V gene: TRBV15
CDR3 DNA: TGTGCCACCAGCGAGACCAGGGGCAATACAGATACGCAGTATTTT
CDR3 protein: CATSETRGNTDTQYF